Listed below are T cell receptor beta chains from one sample, sequenced in a study of molecular identifiers for immune sequencing clone quantification. Each CDR3 protein gets one entry after TCRdb re-called the PCR reads with MiXCR. This sample has around 480,000 distinct CDR3 sequences, with around 23% found just once. Sequenced: naive CD8+ T cells from blood, with Jurkat cell RNA spiked in. Receptor source: a human donor in good health. Some libraries in this study had Jurkat cell RNA spiked in. Both conserved end residues are part of each CDR3. The order of the fields is V gene, J gene, CDR3 protein.

TRBV7-9	TRBJ2-7	CASSQQGLGLEQYF
TRBV7-9	TRBJ1-1	CASSPKTATTEAFF
TRBV7-4	TRBJ1-6	CASPGTGRLSSYNSPLHF
TRBV29-1	TRBJ2-1	CGVEGNPGLAYNEQFF
TRBV19	TRBJ1-5	CASSWTVSNQPQHF
TRBV5-3	TRBJ1-1	CASGFGQGNLEALF
TRBV27	TRBJ2-7	CASSLHAGTYEQYF
TRBV30	TRBJ2-2	CAWSRTSGFTGELFF
TRBV7-9	TRBJ2-7	CASSLATTGVYEQYF
TRBV28	TRBJ2-7	CASSLMVGDSPPHQYF
TRBV7-9	TRBJ2-2	CASSATKNTGELFF
TRBV4-1	TRBJ1-1	CASSQGSGNTEAFF
TRBV10-3	TRBJ1-1	CAIRPQGSTEAFF